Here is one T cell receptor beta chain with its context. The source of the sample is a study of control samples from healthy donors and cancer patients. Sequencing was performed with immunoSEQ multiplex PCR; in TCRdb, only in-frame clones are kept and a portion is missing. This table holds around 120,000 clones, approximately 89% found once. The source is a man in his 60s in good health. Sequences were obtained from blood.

CDR3 nucleotide sequence: TGTGCCAGCAGTTTTCGGGGATTCGCCTCCTACGAGCAGTACTTC. The encoded protein is CASSFRGFASYEQYF. The chain carries TRBV28 and TRBJ2-7, with D tentatively TRBD2 (5 bases). The V and J ends lost 3 bases and 0 bases respectively, with 12 bases between them. CDR3 size: 15 residues. Looked up from germline, CDR1 is MDHEN and CDR2 is SYDVKM.